The clone carrying this T cell receptor (beta chain) occurred a few times. The antigen remains unidentified. Germline CDR1 is MNHNS and CDR2 is SASEGT. Losses at the gene ends were 5 bases for V and 4 bases for J; bases not matched to a gene: 16. The CDR3 totals 17 residues. Using its own MiXCR run on the RT-PCR reads, TCRdb lists one record per CDR3 protein. Altogether around 650,000 distinct CDR3 sequences are present, approximately 15% being singletons, with the ten largest covering around 10%. These data belong to a study of response to subunit inactivated influenza vaccine. Study-level findings and limits: Authors suggested each seasonal influenza vaccination recruits few new T cells.

This sequence originates from a man between 50 and 59 years old who received an inactivated influenza vaccine. The V and J genes are TRBV6-1 and TRBJ1-2, with TRBD1 matching over 7 bases. This specimen consisted of PBMCs from blood, obtained 11 to 12 days after vaccination. CDR3 protein: CASSLSALGQARYGYTF. DNA for the CDR3: TGTGCCAGCAGTCTCTCCGCTCTTGGACAGGCCCGCTATGGCTACACCTTC.